Listed below are T cell receptor beta chains from one sample, sequenced in a study of naive and memory T cell subsets. TCRdb called the UMI-ligation and nested PCR reads again in MiXCR, with one record for every CDR3 protein. The sample comprises more than 120,000 distinct CDR3 sequences, roughly a fifth of which are singletons, and about 0.57% rests with the top ten. The sequenced sample was naive CD8+ T cells from blood. The source is a human donor in good health. Each CDR3 is given with its conserved first and last residue. Fields, in order: J gene, V gene, D gene, clone size, CDR3 protein, CDR3 DNA. A D gene is named only where the DNA matches it firmly. The size of a clone is reported for some rows only, either as once, few or many, or as a class for expanded clones.

j_gene: TRBJ2-2
v_gene: TRBV27
d_gene: .
abundance: few
CDR3aa: CASSLQGGELFF
CDR3nt: TGTGCCAGCAGTTTACAGGGCGGGGAGCTGTTTTTT

j_gene: TRBJ2-1
v_gene: TRBV28
d_gene: .
abundance: few
CDR3aa: CASSLGGDFRDEQFF
CDR3nt: TGTGCCAGCAGTTTAGGCGGGGACTTTAGGGATGAGCAGTTCTTC

j_gene: TRBJ2-1
v_gene: TRBV10-3
d_gene: .
abundance: .
CDR3aa: CAISESSEQFF
CDR3nt: TGTGCCATCAGTGAGTCTAGTGAGCAGTTCTTC

j_gene: TRBJ2-7
v_gene: TRBV2
d_gene: .
abundance: .
CDR3aa: CASSEGRGWDEQYF
CDR3nt: TGTGCCAGCAGTGAGGGCAGGGGCTGGGACGAGCAGTACTTC

j_gene: TRBJ2-1
v_gene: TRBV2
d_gene: .
abundance: .
CDR3aa: CASRDGTPTNEQFF
CDR3nt: TGTGCCAGCAGGGACGGGACACCCACCAATGAGCAGTTCTTC

j_gene: TRBJ2-7
v_gene: TRBV19
d_gene: .
abundance: .
CDR3aa: CASSIEAGSYEQYF
CDR3nt: TGTGCCAGTAGTATAGAAGCAGGATCCTACGAGCAGTACTTC

j_gene: TRBJ2-7
v_gene: TRBV4-1
d_gene: .
abundance: .
CDR3aa: CASSQEEFPVQAPYEQYF
CDR3nt: TGCGCCAGCAGCCAAGAGGAGTTCCCGGTCCAAGCGCCCTACGAGCAGTACTTC

j_gene: TRBJ2-7
v_gene: TRBV24-1
d_gene: TRBD2
abundance: many
CDR3aa: CATSDPGLAAEQYF
CDR3nt: TGTGCCACCAGTGACCCGGGACTAGCGGCCGAGCAGTACTTC

j_gene: TRBJ1-1
v_gene: TRBV6-1
d_gene: .
abundance: .
CDR3aa: CASTSMAFF
CDR3nt: TGTGCCAGCACATCAATGGCTTTCTTT

j_gene: TRBJ2-7
v_gene: TRBV28
d_gene: TRBD1
abundance: many
CDR3aa: CASSWTGTYEQYF
CDR3nt: TGTGCCAGCAGTTGGACAGGGACCTACGAGCAGTACTTC

j_gene: TRBJ1-1
v_gene: TRBV28
d_gene: .
abundance: few
CDR3aa: CASSPGTRTEAFF
CDR3nt: TGTGCCAGCAGCCCTGGAACGAGGACTGAAGCTTTCTTT

j_gene: TRBJ2-1
v_gene: TRBV4-1
d_gene: TRBD2
abundance: .
CDR3aa: CASSQVDMGGRDEQFF
CDR3nt: TGCGCCAGCAGCCAAGTGGACATGGGGGGGAGAGATGAGCAGTTCTTC

j_gene: TRBJ2-7
v_gene: TRBV15
d_gene: .
abundance: few
CDR3aa: CATSREQGWEQYF
CDR3nt: TGTGCCACCAGCAGAGAACAAGGGTGGGAGCAGTACTTC

j_gene: TRBJ2-1
v_gene: TRBV4-1
d_gene: .
abundance: few
CDR3aa: CASSEGRDPLSYNEQFF
CDR3nt: TGCGCCAGCAGCGAAGGGCGGGACCCCCTATCCTACAATGAGCAGTTCTTC

j_gene: TRBJ2-1
v_gene: TRBV7-9
d_gene: TRBD2
abundance: few
CDR3aa: CASSPEVSGRAWEQFF
CDR3nt: TGTGCCAGCAGCCCAGAGGTTAGCGGGAGGGCCTGGGAGCAGTTCTTC

j_gene: TRBJ1-1
v_gene: TRBV20-1
d_gene: .
abundance: .
CDR3aa: CSARDYPGATEAFF
CDR3nt: TGCAGTGCTAGAGATTATCCGGGGGCCACTGAAGCTTTCTTT

j_gene: TRBJ2-3
v_gene: TRBV20-1
d_gene: .
abundance: few
CDR3aa: CSARDLRPPADTQYF
CDR3nt: TGCAGTGCTAGAGATCTAAGACCCCCAGCAGATACGCAGTATTTT

j_gene: TRBJ2-3
v_gene: TRBV7-2
d_gene: .
abundance: .
CDR3aa: CASSPELGLFTDTQYF
CDR3nt: TGTGCCAGCAGCCCAGAATTGGGACTTTTCACAGATACGCAGTATTTT

j_gene: TRBJ1-4
v_gene: TRBV2
d_gene: .
abundance: .
CDR3aa: CASSDRDSTNEKLFF
CDR3nt: TGTGCCAGCAGTGACAGGGATTCAACTAATGAAAAACTGTTTTTT

j_gene: TRBJ2-5
v_gene: TRBV9
d_gene: TRBD1
abundance: .
CDR3aa: CASSETGASQETQYF
CDR3nt: TGTGCCAGCAGCGAGACAGGGGCCTCCCAAGAGACCCAGTACTTC

j_gene: TRBJ2-4
v_gene: TRBV12-3/TRBV12-4
d_gene: .
abundance: few
CDR3aa: CASSLAGLAKNIQYF
CDR3nt: TGTGCCAGCAGTTTGGCGGGGCTAGCCAAAAACATTCAGTACTTC

j_gene: TRBJ2-7
v_gene: TRBV12-3/TRBV12-4
d_gene: .
abundance: .
CDR3aa: CASSFGSGYEQYF
CDR3nt: .

j_gene: TRBJ2-1
v_gene: TRBV19
d_gene: .
abundance: few
CDR3aa: CATLVPALAGDNEQFF
CDR3nt: TGTGCCACCCTAGTCCCCGCTTTGGCAGGTGACAATGAGCAGTTCTTC

j_gene: TRBJ2-3
v_gene: TRBV4-2
d_gene: TRBD2
abundance: .
CDR3aa: CASSQMTDSGRPDTQYF
CDR3nt: TGTGCCAGCAGCCAAATGACGGATAGCGGGAGGCCAGATACGCAGTATTTT

j_gene: TRBJ1-1
v_gene: TRBV20-1
d_gene: .
abundance: .
CDR3aa: CSPTRGRNTEAFF
CDR3nt: TGCAGTCCAACAAGGGGGAGGAACACTGAAGCTTTCTTT

j_gene: TRBJ2-1
v_gene: TRBV28
d_gene: .
abundance: few
CDR3aa: CASSFLGTHNNYNEQFF
CDR3nt: TGTGCCAGCAGTTTTCTGGGGACGCATAATAACTACAATGAGCAGTTCTTC

j_gene: TRBJ1-2
v_gene: TRBV4-3
d_gene: .
abundance: .
CDR3aa: CASSQVGQDYGYTF
CDR3nt: TGCGCCAGCAGCCAAGTGGGGCAGGACTATGGCTACACCTTC

j_gene: TRBJ1-1
v_gene: TRBV3-1
d_gene: .
abundance: .
CDR3aa: CASSRLEGGTEAFF
CDR3nt: TGTGCCAGCAGCCGATTAGAGGGGGGCACTGAAGCTTTCTTT

j_gene: TRBJ2-1
v_gene: TRBV27
d_gene: .
abundance: .
CDR3aa: CASSPDSPIYNEQFF
CDR3nt: TGTGCCAGCAGTCCCGACTCGCCTATATACAATGAGCAGTTCTTC

j_gene: TRBJ1-4
v_gene: TRBV7-6
d_gene: .
abundance: few
CDR3aa: CASSLDRGIEKLFF
CDR3nt: TGTGCCAGCAGCTTAGATCGGGGAATCGAAAAACTGTTTTTT

j_gene: TRBJ1-1
v_gene: TRBV9
d_gene: .
abundance: .
CDR3aa: CASSVASGDTEAFF
CDR3nt: TGTGCCAGCAGCGTAGCTTCGGGCGACACTGAAGCTTTCTTT

j_gene: TRBJ1-2
v_gene: TRBV28
d_gene: .
abundance: few
CDR3aa: CASSSPQGYGYTF
CDR3nt: TGTGCCAGCAGTTCGCCCCAGGGGTATGGCTACACCTTC

j_gene: TRBJ2-1
v_gene: TRBV27
d_gene: .
abundance: few
CDR3aa: CASSLWGSEYNEQFF
CDR3nt: TGTGCCAGCAGTTTATGGGGGAGCGAGTACAATGAGCAGTTCTTC

j_gene: TRBJ2-1
v_gene: TRBV4-1
d_gene: .
abundance: few
CDR3aa: CASSQGGDYNEQFF
CDR3nt: TGCGCCAGCAGCCAAGGGGGGGACTACAATGAGCAGTTCTTC

j_gene: TRBJ2-1
v_gene: TRBV20-1
d_gene: TRBD2
abundance: few
CDR3aa: CSARDWVAGVSSYNEQFF
CDR3nt: TGCAGTGCTAGAGATTGGGTAGCGGGAGTATCCTCCTACAATGAGCAGTTCTTC

j_gene: TRBJ2-2
v_gene: TRBV4-1
d_gene: TRBD1
abundance: .
CDR3aa: CASSHLAGTGGNTGELFF
CDR3nt: TGCGCCAGCAGCCACCTGGCAGGGACAGGCGGGAACACCGGGGAGCTGTTTTTT

j_gene: TRBJ2-7
v_gene: TRBV19
d_gene: .
abundance: few
CDR3aa: CASSMGTGAYEQYF
CDR3nt: TGTGCCAGTAGTATGGGTACTGGGGCCTACGAGCAGTACTTC

j_gene: TRBJ2-7
v_gene: TRBV28
d_gene: .
abundance: few
CDR3aa: CASRTGTTYEQYF
CDR3nt: TGTGCCAGCAGAACAGGGACCACCTACGAGCAGTACTTC

j_gene: TRBJ1-2
v_gene: TRBV28
d_gene: .
abundance: .
CDR3aa: CASSQIFPTSDTYGYTF
CDR3nt: TGTGCCAGCAGTCAAATATTCCCCACCTCTGACACCTATGGCTACACCTTC

j_gene: TRBJ2-7
v_gene: TRBV11-2
d_gene: .
abundance: .
CDR3aa: CASSLERGYEQYF
CDR3nt: TGTGCCAGCAGCTTAGAAAGGGGCTACGAGCAGTACTTC

j_gene: TRBJ1-6
v_gene: TRBV6-5
d_gene: .
abundance: few
CDR3aa: CASSYADNNSPLHF
CDR3nt: TGTGCCAGCAGTTACGCGGACAATAATTCACCCCTCCACTTT

j_gene: TRBJ2-1
v_gene: TRBV7-9
d_gene: .
abundance: .
CDR3aa: CASRDPTENEQFF
CDR3nt: TGTGCCAGCAGGGACCCTACCGAGAATGAGCAGTTCTTC

j_gene: TRBJ1-4
v_gene: TRBV29-1
d_gene: .
abundance: .
CDR3aa: CSVGPLRGDEKLFF
CDR3nt: TGCAGCGTGGGGCCATTGCGGGGTGACGAAAAACTGTTTTTT

j_gene: TRBJ1-2
v_gene: TRBV19
d_gene: .
abundance: many
CDR3aa: CASSIGGIYGYTF
CDR3nt: TGTGCCAGTAGTATTGGAGGGATCTATGGCTACACCTTC

j_gene: TRBJ2-2
v_gene: TRBV7-9
d_gene: TRBD1
abundance: .
CDR3aa: CASSLRIRDSNTGELFF
CDR3nt: TGTGCCAGCAGCTTGCGGATCCGGGACAGCAACACCGGGGAGCTGTTTTTT

j_gene: TRBJ2-7
v_gene: TRBV10-1
d_gene: .
abundance: .
CDR3aa: CASSESSHYEQYF
CDR3nt: TGCGCCAGCAGTGAGTCCAGTCATTACGAGCAGTACTTC

j_gene: TRBJ2-1
v_gene: TRBV6-6
d_gene: .
abundance: few
CDR3aa: CASTLTVNEQFF
CDR3nt: TGTGCCAGCACGTTGACTGTCAATGAGCAGTTCTTC

j_gene: TRBJ1-5
v_gene: TRBV27
d_gene: TRBD1
abundance: .
CDR3aa: CASSLSGTAYSNQPQHF
CDR3nt: TGTGCCAGCAGTTTATCGGGGACAGCCTATAGCAATCAGCCCCAGCATTTT

j_gene: TRBJ2-1
v_gene: TRBV28
d_gene: TRBD1
abundance: once
CDR3aa: CASSGNRGNNEQFF
CDR3nt: TGTGCCAGCAGTGGGAACAGGGGAAACAATGAGCAGTTCTTC

j_gene: TRBJ2-5
v_gene: TRBV27
d_gene: TRBD1
abundance: few
CDR3aa: CASSFHRGRPEETQYF
CDR3nt: TGTGCCAGCAGTTTCCACAGGGGGCGGCCTGAAGAGACCCAGTACTTC

j_gene: TRBJ1-2
v_gene: TRBV27
d_gene: .
abundance: .
CDR3aa: CASSAAGAGGYTF
CDR3nt: TGTGCCAGCAGTGCGGCAGGGGCGGGAGGCTACACCTTC

j_gene: TRBJ1-5
v_gene: TRBV27
d_gene: TRBD1
abundance: .
CDR3aa: CASSSTGQADQPQHF
CDR3nt: TGTGCCAGCAGTTCCACAGGACAGGCAGATCAGCCCCAGCATTTT

j_gene: TRBJ2-1
v_gene: TRBV12-3/TRBV12-4
d_gene: .
abundance: few
CDR3aa: CASSLGETVNEQFF
CDR3nt: TGTGCCAGCAGTTTAGGTGAGACTGTCAATGAGCAGTTCTTC

j_gene: TRBJ2-1
v_gene: TRBV7-8
d_gene: TRBD2
abundance: once
CDR3aa: CASSLAFETSPREQFF
CDR3nt: TGTGCCAGCAGCTTAGCGTTTGAGACTAGCCCGAGGGAGCAGTTCTTC

j_gene: TRBJ2-2
v_gene: TRBV20-1
d_gene: TRBD2
abundance: many
CDR3aa: CSADVSGTNTGELFF
CDR3nt: TGCAGTGCTGATGTTAGCGGGACGAACACCGGGGAGCTGTTTTTT